This T cell receptor beta chain stems from a study of cytomegalovirus exposure and HLA in healthy donors. These donors, healthy bone marrow donors, were studied. The CDR3 has 11 residues. V was shortened by 6 bases and J by 12 bases, with 12 bases between the two germline ends. Germline CDR1 SNHLY, CDR2 FYNNEI. This clone showed up just a few times. As yet, its antigen is unknown. A multiplex PCR was run with 60 Vbeta primers and 13 Jbeta primers. Repertoires were generated with immunoSEQ multiplex PCR, while TCRdb's copy carries only in-frame clones and drops some. The table includes about 200,000 clones, approximately 85% detected once. Study results and limitations: Analyses of presence and absence presupposed an approximately uniform sequencing depth across donors. A later analysis reported that several of the most significant clusters appeared to be linked to common viral pathogens, among them Epstein-Barr virus.

This rearrangement joins TRBV2 to TRBJ2-1; D is unresolved. The TCR originated in a woman aged 50 to 60 in good health and CMV-seropositive. Input material: PBMCs. The CDR3 spells CASRPSGVQFF. Written as DNA, the CDR3 is TGTGCCAGCAGACCCTCGGGTGTGCAGTTCTTC.